The 21 T cell receptor beta chains below were found in one sample sequenced in a study of identical twins (dated by TCRdb to 2016 to 2018). Library construction relied on 5' RACE. TCRdb shows the sequencer as Illumina HiSeq 2000. TCRdb applied fastp at Q25 and MiXCR to the public reads, then kept only in-frame beta chains. Rows merge per CDR3 protein into single entries with the most common DNA and genes. Across this sample there are roughly 1,500,000 distinct CDR3 sequences, with under 35% seen only once. The ten biggest clones cover roughly 0.3% of the sample. The specimen was cord blood. The receptor set was obtained from a newborn girl in good health.

The CDR3 bases are TGTGCCAGCAGTTCCCGGACTAGCGGGGCATACGAGCAGTACTTC. This translates into CASSSRTSGAYEQYF. V is TRBV12-3 or TRBV12-4 and J is TRBJ2-7, with 12 bases lining up with TRBD2. V dropped 4 bases and J dropped 4; count of bases not matched to a gene: 5. The CDR3 sequence is 15 residues long.

The rearrangement links TRBV2 to TRBJ2-5; 8 bases line up with TRBD2. Germline-derived CDR1 and CDR2 are SNHLY and FYNNEI. V was pared by 4 bases and J by 0 bases, with 13 bases of the junction left unmatched. The CDR3 is made up of 18 amino acids. The chain's CDR3 is CASSAGGWTSPDQETQYF. The CDR3 DNA reads TGTGCCAGCAGTGCCGGGGGGTGGACTAGCCCAGACCAAGAGACCCAGTACTTC.

The J gene is TRBJ2-7, the V gene TRBV28, with TRBD2 identical over 12 bases. Germline V gene data show CDR1 as MDHEN and CDR2 as SYDVKM. The CDR3 is 15 amino acids. J was trimmed by 3 bases and V by 6 bases; bases with no gene match: 6. The CDR3 DNA is TGTGCCAGCAGACGGACTAGCGGGAATCGCTACGAGCAGTACTTC. Its translation is CASRRTSGNRYEQYF.

This clonotype was counted between two and nine times. The J gene is TRBJ2-7, the V gene TRBV24-1; 9 nucleotides agree with TRBD1. Germline V gene data show CDR1 as KGHDR and CDR2 as SFDVKD. V lost 4 bases and J lost 10; bases outside the gene matches: 7. The CDR3 consists of 13 residues. The CDR3 DNA follows: TGTGCCACCAGTGACCCCGGGACAGGGAAACAGTACTTC. Residues: CATSDPGTGKQYF.

V is TRBV12-3 or TRBV12-4 and J is TRBJ2-2, with TRBD1 as a possible D gene (7 bases). The CDR3 loop spans 15 amino acids. V dropped 3 bases and J dropped 4 bases, with 12 bases sitting between them. CDR3 residues: CASSLRRGRTGELFF. Here the CDR3 DNA reads TGTGCCAGCAGTTTGCGGAGGGGGCGCACCGGGGAGCTGTTTTTT.

Points on this clonotype: One junction end disagrees with the germline gene, perhaps due to a read error. This sequence joins TRBV2 and TRBJ2-3, with 14 bases lining up with TRBD2. Per the germline V gene, CDR1 is SNHLY and CDR2 is FYNNEI. The CDR3 is 16 amino acids. CDR3 coding DNA: TGTGCCGGCAGCGGACGGACTAGCGGGAGGCCAGATACGCAGTATTTT. This translates into CAGSGRTSGRPDTQYF. Filled out from reference TRBV2 and TRBJ2-3, the complete variable domain reads EPEVTQTPSHQVTQMGQEVILRCVPISNHLYFYWYRQILGQKVEFLVSFYNNEISEKSEIFDDQFSVERPDGSNFTLKIRSTKLEDSAMYFCAGSGRTSGRPDTQYFGPGTRLTVL.

This clonotype was recorded a few times. CDR3 nucleotide sequence: TGTGCCAGCAGCGTAGGGAGAGGGAGGGCCTACAATGAGCAGTACTTC. This encodes CASSVGRGRAYNEQYF. This chain uses TRBV9 with TRBJ2-7; 7 bases map to TRBD2. The germline CDR1 and CDR2 sequences are SGDLS and YYNGEE. The V and J ends lost 0 bases and 7 bases, in that order; junction bases with no gene match: 13. CDR3 length: 16 residues.

The chain has TRBV10-3 and TRBJ2-3; 8 bases agree with TRBD1. The CDR3 contains 17 residues. Unmatched junction bases numbered 11, after V lost 6 bases and J lost 0 bases. From germline, CDR1 is ENHRY and CDR2 SYGVKD. As DNA, the CDR3 is TGTGCCATCAGCCGTTACCTGGACAGGGTTAGCACAGATACGCAGTATTTT. As protein: CAISRYLDRVSTDTQYF.

Comments on this clonotype: The junction shows a germline mismatch at one end, possibly a read error. The chain recombines TRBV9 with TRBJ2-1; 8 nucleotides agree with TRBD2. This CDR3 has 16 residues. The germline CDR1 and CDR2 sequences are SGDLS and YYNGEE. The CDR3 sequence: CASSVVGAGVYNGQFF. CDR3 in DNA: TGTGCCAGCAGCGTAGTTGGAGCGGGAGTCTACAATGGGCAGTTCTTC.

The genes are TRBV19 and TRBJ1-5; 10 bases map to TRBD1. Germline V CDR1 and CDR2: LNHDA, SQIVND (reference sequence). The junction had 4 bases not matched to a gene; V was cut back by 4 bases and J by 4 bases. This CDR3 contains 15 residues. The CDR3 spells CASSKPGQGNQPQHF. DNA of the CDR3: TGTGCCAGTAGTAAACCGGGACAGGGGAATCAGCCCCAGCATTTT. The full variable domain, with the rest looked up from reference TRBV19 and TRBJ1-5, is DGGITQSPKYLFRKEGQNVTLSCEQNLNHDAMYWYRQDPGQGLRLIYYSQIVNDFQKGDIAEGYSVSREKKESFPLTVTSAQKNPTAFYLCASSKPGQGNQPQHFGDGTRLSIL.

The V gene is TRBV12-3 or TRBV12-4, the J gene TRBJ2-3; weak D call: TRBD1 (5 bases). This CDR3 contains 15 residues. V lost 0 bases and J 6 bases, leaving 13 bases between the germline ends. The CDR3 protein is CASSLAQSGWDTQYF. In DNA form, the CDR3 reads TGTGCCAGCAGTTTAGCGCAGTCAGGGTGGGATACGCAGTATTTT.

This clonotype has a handful of counts. The chain is built from TRBV12-3 or TRBV12-4 and TRBJ2-1; possibly TRBD1 or TRBD2 for D (6 bases each). The CDR3 contains 16 residues. Deletions cut 1 base from V and 5 bases from J, with 15 bases between. The CDR3 is CASSLGGGQGNNEQFF. In DNA form, the CDR3 reads TGTGCCAGCAGTTTAGGTGGGGGGCAAGGTAACAATGAGCAGTTCTTC.

Concerning this clonotype itself: The junction shows a germline mismatch at one end, possibly a read error. The J gene is TRBJ1-5, the V gene TRBV24-1, with 7 bases identical to TRBD1. The CDR3 extends over 14 amino acids. Germline assignment: CDR1 KGHDR and CDR2 SFDVKD. Here the CDR3 DNA reads TGTGCCATCAGTACAGGGGCTGACGGTCAGCCCCAGCATTTT. This codes for CAISTGADGQPQHF.

The CDR3 region has the DNA TGCGCCAGCAGCAACCACCTCCGCGGGAGTATCTACGAGCAGTACTTC. As protein: CASSNHLRGSIYEQYF. This chain uses TRBV4-1 with TRBJ2-7; TRBD2 agrees at 7 bases. This CDR3 is 16 amino acids long. CDR1 is MGHRA, CDR2 YSYEKL, per germline. The ends lost 5 bases at V and 3 bases at J; junction bases unmatched: 13.

The chain combines TRBV4-2 with TRBJ2-3; maybe TRBD2 (5 bases). Germline-derived CDR1 and CDR2 are LGHNA and YNFKEQ. The CDR3 is 16 amino acids. Trimming took 0 bases from V and 2 from J, leaving 12 bases between them. CDR3 nucleotide sequence: TGTGCCAGCAGCCAAGAATCGCTAGCCCTCACAGATACGCAGTATTTT. This sequence encodes CASSQESLALTDTQYF.

The rearrangement links TRBV11-2 to TRBJ1-1; D is unclear. The CDR3 runs to 14 residues. CDR1 SGHAT and CDR2 FQNNGV come from the germline V gene. Trimming pared 5 bases from V and 4 bases from J, leaving 14 bases between. The CDR3 DNA sequence: TGTGCCAGCAGCCCTCGCCCGGACTTCACTGAAGCTTTCTTT. This codes for CASSPRPDFTEAFF.

Ten or more counts support this clonotype. V and J are TRBV20-1 and TRBJ1-2; possibly TRBD1 for D (5 bases). The V gene's germline CDR1 is DFQATT and CDR2 SNEGSKA (reference sequence). The CDR3 has 11 residues. The V gene lost 2 bases and the J gene lost 8 bases, with 9 bases spanning the gap. The CDR3 bases are TGCAGTGCTAGACAGGGTCAAGGCTACACCTTC. Its protein product is CSARQGQGYTF.

This sequence joins TRBV27 and TRBJ2-1; 12 nucleotides align to TRBD2. V lost 5 bases, J lost 11 bases, and 13 bases stayed unmatched. The germline gives CDR1 MNHEY, CDR2 SMNVEV (reference sequence). This CDR3 comprises 16 residues. CDR3 nucleotide sequence: TGTGCCAGCAGTCCACGTGCAACTAGCGGGAGGCTCCAGCAGTTCTTC. Its protein product is CASSPRATSGRLQQFF.

This clonotype was detected ten times or more. This chain uses TRBV29-1 with TRBJ1-1; D is possibly TRBD1 (6 bases). Germline V CDR1 and CDR2: SQVTM, ANQGSEA. The CDR3 sequence is 13 residues long. With 0 bases removed from V and 1 base from J, the gap between germline ends came to 6 bases. The chain's CDR3 is CSVEEGANTEAFF. The DNA of the CDR3 is TGCAGCGTTGAAGAGGGGGCGAACACTGAAGCTTTCTTT.

This rearrangement joins TRBV6-2 or TRBV6-3 to TRBJ2-7; weak D call: TRBD2 (6 bases). The CDR3 covers 14 residues. The V gene lost 0 bases and the J gene lost 5 bases, with 11 bases spanning the gap. CDR1 is MNHEY and CDR2 is SVGEGT in the germline V gene. The CDR3 DNA sequence: TGTGCCAGCAGTTACTCGACCGGGAGCCACGAGCAGTACTTC. Translated: CASSYSTGSHEQYF.

In DNA form, the CDR3 reads TGTGCCACCAGCAGAGAATTTAATTCACCCCTCCACTTT. It yields the protein CATSREFNSPLHF. This sequence joins TRBV15 and TRBJ1-6; D is uncertain. Between the trimmed V and J ends, which lost 0 bases and 6 bases, there was a span of 3 bases. Germline V gene data show CDR1 as LNHNV and CDR2 as YYDKDF (reference sequence). This CDR3 has 13 residues.